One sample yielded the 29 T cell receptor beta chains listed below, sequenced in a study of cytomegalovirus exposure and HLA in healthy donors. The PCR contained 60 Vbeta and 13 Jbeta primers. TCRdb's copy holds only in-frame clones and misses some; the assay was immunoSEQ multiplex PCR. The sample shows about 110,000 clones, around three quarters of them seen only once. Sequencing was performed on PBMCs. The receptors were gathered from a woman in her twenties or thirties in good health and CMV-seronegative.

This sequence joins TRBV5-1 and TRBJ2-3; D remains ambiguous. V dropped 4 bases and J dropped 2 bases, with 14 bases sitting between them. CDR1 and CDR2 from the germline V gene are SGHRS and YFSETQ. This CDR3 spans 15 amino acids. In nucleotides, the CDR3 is TGCGCCAGCAGCCAACTAAGCCGACCCACAGATACGCAGTATTTT. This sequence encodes CASSQLSRPTDTQYF. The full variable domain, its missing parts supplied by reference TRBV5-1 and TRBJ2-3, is KAGVTQTPRYLIKTRGQQVTLSCSPISGHRSVSWYQQTPGQGLQFLFEYFSETQRNKGNFPGRFSGRQFSNSRSEMNVSTLELGDSALYLCASSQLSRPTDTQYFGPGTRLTVL.

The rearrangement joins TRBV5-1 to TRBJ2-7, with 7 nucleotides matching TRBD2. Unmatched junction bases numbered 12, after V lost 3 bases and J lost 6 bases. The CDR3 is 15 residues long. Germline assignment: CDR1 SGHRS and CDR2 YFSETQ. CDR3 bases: TGCGCCAGCAGCTCCGCCGGCGCGGGAGTAAGCGAGCAGTACTTC. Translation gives CASSSAGAGVSEQYF.

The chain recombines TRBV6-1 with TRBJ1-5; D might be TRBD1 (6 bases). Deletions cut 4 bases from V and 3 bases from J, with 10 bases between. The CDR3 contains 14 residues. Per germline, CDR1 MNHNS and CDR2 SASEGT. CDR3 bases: TGTGCCAGCAGTGGGCAGGGGATCAATCAGCCCCAGCATTTT. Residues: CASSGQGINQPQHF.

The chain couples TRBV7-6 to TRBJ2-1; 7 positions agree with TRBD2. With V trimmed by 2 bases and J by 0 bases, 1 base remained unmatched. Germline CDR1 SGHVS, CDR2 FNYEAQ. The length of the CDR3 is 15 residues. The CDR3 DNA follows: TGTGCCAGCAGCTTACGGGACTACTCCTACAATGAGCAGTTCTTC. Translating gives CASSLRDYSYNEQFF.

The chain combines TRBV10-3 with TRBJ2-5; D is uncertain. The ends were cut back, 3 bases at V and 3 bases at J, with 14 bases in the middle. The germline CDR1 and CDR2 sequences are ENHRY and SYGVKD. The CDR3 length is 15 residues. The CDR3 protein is CAISDYGNPEETQYF. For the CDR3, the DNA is TGTGCCATCAGTGATTACGGTAACCCCGAAGAGACCCAGTACTTC.

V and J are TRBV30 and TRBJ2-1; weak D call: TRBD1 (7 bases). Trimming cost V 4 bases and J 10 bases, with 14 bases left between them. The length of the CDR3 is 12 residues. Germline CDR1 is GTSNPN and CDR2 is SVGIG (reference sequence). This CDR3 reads CAWNRGGTEQFF. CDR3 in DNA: TGTGCCTGGAACAGGGGAGGAACGGAGCAGTTCTTC.

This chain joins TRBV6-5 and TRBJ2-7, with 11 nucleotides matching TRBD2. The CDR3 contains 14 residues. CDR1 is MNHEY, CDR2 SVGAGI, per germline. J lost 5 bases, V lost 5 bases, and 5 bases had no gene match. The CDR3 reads CASSRLAGYDEQYF. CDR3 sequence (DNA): TGTGCCAGCAGTCGACTAGCGGGGTACGACGAGCAGTACTTC.

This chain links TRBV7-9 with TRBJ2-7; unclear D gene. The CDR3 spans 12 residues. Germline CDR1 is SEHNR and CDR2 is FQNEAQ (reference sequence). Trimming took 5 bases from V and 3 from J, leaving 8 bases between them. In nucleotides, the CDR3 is TGTGCCAGCAGCACTACTCACTACGAGCAGTACTTC. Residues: CASSTTHYEQYF.

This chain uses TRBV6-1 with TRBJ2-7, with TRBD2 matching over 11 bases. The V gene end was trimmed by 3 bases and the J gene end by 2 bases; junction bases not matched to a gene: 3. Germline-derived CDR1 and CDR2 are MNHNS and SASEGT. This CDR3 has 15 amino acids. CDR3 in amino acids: CASSDVAGGAYEQYF. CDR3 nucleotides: TGTGCCAGCAGTGACGTAGCGGGAGGGGCCTACGAGCAGTACTTC.

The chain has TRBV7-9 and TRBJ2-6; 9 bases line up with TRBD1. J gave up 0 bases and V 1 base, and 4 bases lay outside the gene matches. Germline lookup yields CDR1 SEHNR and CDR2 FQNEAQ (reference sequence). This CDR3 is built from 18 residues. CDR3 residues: CASSLDGTGLSGANVLTF. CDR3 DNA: TGTGCCAGCAGCTTAGACGGGACAGGGCTCTCTGGGGCCAACGTCCTGACTTTC.

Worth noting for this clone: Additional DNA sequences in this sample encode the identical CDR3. The CDR3, as DNA: TGTGCCAGCAGCTTAACTGGGAACACTGAAGCTTTCTTT. Amino acid sequence: CASSLTGNTEAFF. The rearrangement links TRBV7-2 to TRBJ1-1; D is unclear. The CDR3 covers 13 residues. V lost 2 bases, J lost 1 base, and 5 bases lay in between. Germline CDR1 and CDR2: SGHTA and FQGNSA.

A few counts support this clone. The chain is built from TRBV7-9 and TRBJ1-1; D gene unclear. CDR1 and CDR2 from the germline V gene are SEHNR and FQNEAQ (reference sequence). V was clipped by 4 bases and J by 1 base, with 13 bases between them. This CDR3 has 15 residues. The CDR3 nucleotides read TGTGCCAGCAGCTCCGGATGGGCGGGGAACACTGAAGCTTTCTTT. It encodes CASSSGWAGNTEAFF.

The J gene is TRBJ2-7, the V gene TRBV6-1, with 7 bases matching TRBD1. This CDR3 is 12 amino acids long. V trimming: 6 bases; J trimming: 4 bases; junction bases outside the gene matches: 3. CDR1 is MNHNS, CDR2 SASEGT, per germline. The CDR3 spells CASRTGLYEQYF. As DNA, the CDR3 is TGTGCCAGCAGGACAGGGTTGTACGAGCAGTACTTC.

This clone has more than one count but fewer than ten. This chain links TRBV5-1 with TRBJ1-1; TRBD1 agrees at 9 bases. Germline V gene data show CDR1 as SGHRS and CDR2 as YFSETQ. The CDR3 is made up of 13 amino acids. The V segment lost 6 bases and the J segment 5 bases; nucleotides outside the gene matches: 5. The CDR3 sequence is CASTWTGETEAFF. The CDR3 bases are TGCGCCAGCACCTGGACAGGGGAGACTGAAGCTTTCTTT.

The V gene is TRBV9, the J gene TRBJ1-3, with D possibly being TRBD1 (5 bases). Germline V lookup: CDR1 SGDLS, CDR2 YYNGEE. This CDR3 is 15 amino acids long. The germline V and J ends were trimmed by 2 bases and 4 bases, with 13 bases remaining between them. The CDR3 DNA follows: TGTGCCAGCAGCGTTAGGGGCTTTGCGGGAAACACCATATATTTT. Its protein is CASSVRGFAGNTIYF.

CDR3 amino acids: CASSPDHYSGEKLFF. The CDR3 bases are TGCGCCAGCAGCCCGGATCATTATTCAGGTGAAAAACTGTTTTTT. The chain combines TRBV4-3 with TRBJ1-4; no clear D gene. In germline, CDR1 is LGHNA, CDR2 YSLEER. V was clipped by 4 bases and J by 7 bases, with 16 bases between them. CDR3 length equals 15 residues.

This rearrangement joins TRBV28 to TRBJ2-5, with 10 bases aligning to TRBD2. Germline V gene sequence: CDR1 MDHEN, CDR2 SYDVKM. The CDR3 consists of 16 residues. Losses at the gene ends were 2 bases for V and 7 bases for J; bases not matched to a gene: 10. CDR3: CASSLMASGSFGTQYF. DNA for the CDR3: TGTGCCAGCAGTTTAATGGCTAGCGGGAGTTTCGGGACCCAGTACTTC. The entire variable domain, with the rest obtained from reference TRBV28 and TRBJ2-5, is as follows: DVKVTQSSRYLVKRTGEKVFLECVQDMDHENMFWYRQDPGLGLRLIYFSYDVKMKEKGDIPEGYSVSREKKERFSLILESASTNQTSMYLCASSLMASGSFGTQYFGPGTRLLVL.

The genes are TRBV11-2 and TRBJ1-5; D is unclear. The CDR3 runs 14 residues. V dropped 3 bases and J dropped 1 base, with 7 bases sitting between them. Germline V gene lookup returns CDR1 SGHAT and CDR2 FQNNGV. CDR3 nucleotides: TGTGCCAGCAGCTTTTGGAGAAGCAATCAGCCCCAGCATTTT. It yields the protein CASSFWRSNQPQHF.

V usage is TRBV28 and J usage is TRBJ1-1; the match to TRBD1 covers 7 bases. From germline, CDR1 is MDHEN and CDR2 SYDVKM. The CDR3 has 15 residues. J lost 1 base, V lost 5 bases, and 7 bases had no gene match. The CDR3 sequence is CASSTGTERNTEAFF. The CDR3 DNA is TGTGCCAGCAGTACCGGGACAGAGAGGAACACTGAAGCTTTCTTT.

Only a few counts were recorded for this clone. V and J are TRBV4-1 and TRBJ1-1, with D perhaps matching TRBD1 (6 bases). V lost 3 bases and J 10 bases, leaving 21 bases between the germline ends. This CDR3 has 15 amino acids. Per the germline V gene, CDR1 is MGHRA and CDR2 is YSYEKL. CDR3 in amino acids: CASSHLTGRVNGAFF. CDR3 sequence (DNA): TGCGCCAGCAGCCACCTAACAGGGAGGGTAAATGGAGCTTTCTTT.

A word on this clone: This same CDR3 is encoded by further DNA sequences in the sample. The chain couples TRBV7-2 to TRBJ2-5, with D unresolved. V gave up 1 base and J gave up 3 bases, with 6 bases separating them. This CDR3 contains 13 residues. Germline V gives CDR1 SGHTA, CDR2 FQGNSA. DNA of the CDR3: TGTGCCAGCAGCTTAGACGGAGAAGAGACCCAGTACTTC. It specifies CASSLDGEETQYF. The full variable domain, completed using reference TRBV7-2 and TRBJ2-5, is GAGVSQSPSNKVTEKGKDVELRCDPISGHTALYWYRQSLGQGLEFLIYFQGNSAPDKSGLPSDRFSAERTGGSVSTLTIQRTQQEDSAVYLCASSLDGEETQYFGPGTRLLVL.

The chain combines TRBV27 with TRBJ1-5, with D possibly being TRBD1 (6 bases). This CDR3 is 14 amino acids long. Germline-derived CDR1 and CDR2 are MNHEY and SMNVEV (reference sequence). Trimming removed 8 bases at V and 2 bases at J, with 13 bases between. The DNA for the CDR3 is TGTGCCAGCGGGAGGGGGGTGGGCAATCAGCCCCAGCATTTT. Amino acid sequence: CASGRGVGNQPQHF.

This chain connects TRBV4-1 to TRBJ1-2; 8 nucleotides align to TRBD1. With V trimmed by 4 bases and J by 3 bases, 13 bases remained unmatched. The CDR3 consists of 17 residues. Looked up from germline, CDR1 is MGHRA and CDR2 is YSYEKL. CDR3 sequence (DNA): TGCGCCAGCAGCCGACTAGGACAGGGACCCTTCGACTATGGCTACACCTTC. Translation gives CASSRLGQGPFDYGYTF.

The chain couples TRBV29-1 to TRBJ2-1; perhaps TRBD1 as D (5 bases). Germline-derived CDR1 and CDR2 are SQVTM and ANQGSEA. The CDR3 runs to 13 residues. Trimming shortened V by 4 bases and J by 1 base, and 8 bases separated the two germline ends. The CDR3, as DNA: TGCAGCGTTGGACAGAGTTCCTACAATGAGCAGTTCTTC. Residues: CSVGQSSYNEQFF.

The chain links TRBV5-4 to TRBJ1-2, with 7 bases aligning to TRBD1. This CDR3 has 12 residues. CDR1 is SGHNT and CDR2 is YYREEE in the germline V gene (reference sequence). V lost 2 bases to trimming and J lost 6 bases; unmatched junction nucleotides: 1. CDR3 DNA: TGTGCCAGCAGCTTCACAGGGGATGGCTACACCTTC. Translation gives CASSFTGDGYTF.

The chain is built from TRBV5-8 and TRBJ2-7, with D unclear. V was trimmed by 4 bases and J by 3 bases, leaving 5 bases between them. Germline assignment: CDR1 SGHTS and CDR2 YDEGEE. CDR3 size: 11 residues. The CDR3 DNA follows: TGTGCCAGCAGCCCCCTCTACGAGCAGTACTTC. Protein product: CASSPLYEQYF.

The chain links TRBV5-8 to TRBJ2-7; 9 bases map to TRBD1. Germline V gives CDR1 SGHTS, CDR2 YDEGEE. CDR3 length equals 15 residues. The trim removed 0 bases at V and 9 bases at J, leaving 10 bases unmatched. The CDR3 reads CASSLAGGQGGRQYF. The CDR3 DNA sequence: TGTGCCAGCAGCTTGGCCGGGGGACAGGGAGGTAGGCAGTACTTC.

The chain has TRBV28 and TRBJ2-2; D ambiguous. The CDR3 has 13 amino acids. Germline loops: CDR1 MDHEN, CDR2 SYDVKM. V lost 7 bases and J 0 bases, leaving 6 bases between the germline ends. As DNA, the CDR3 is TGTGCCAGCATCGCAGCGAACACCGGGGAGCTGTTTTTT. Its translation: CASIAANTGELFF.

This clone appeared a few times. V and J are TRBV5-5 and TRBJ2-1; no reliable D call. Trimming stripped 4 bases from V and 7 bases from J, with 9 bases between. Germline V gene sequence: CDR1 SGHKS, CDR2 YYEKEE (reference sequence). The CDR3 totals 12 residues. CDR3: CASSTYLNEQFF. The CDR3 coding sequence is TGTGCCAGCAGCACTTACTTGAATGAGCAGTTCTTC. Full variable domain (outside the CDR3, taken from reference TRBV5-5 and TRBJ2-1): DAGVTQSPTHLIKTRGQQVTLRCSPISGHKSVSWYQQVLGQGPQFIFQYYEKEERGRGNFPDRFSARQFPNYSSELNVNALLLGDSALYLCASSTYLNEQFFGPGTRLTVL.